This is a list of T cell receptor beta chains from one sample in a study of shared clonotypes between healthy human individuals. The protocol was immunoSEQ multiplex PCR, while the TCRdb copy is restricted to in-frame clones and leaves out a portion. In the table there are approximately 740,000 clones, around 72% of which are singletons. Sequencing was carried out using memory CD4+ T cells sorted from blood. Receptors were obtained from a woman aged 25-40 years in good health. The CDR3 runs from the conserved cysteine through the conserved F or W. The D gene is left open where the match is weak. Only some rows state a clone size, as once, few, many or a class for expanded clones.

d_call,clone_size,v_call,j_call,cdr3_aa,cdr3_nt
.,once,TRBV11-3,TRBJ1-1,CASSLEGGTEAFF,TGTGCCAGCAGCTTAGAAGGGGGGACTGAAGCTTTCTTT
TRBD2,once,TRBV27,TRBJ2-1,CASTRERGWNNEQFF,TGTGCCAGCACTCGAGAGCGGGGGTGGAACAATGAGCAGTTCTTC
.,once,TRBV6-5,TRBJ1-2,CASSQDSYGYTF,TGTGCCAGCAGTCAGGACAGCTATGGCTACACCTTC
TRBD2,.,TRBV5-1,TRBJ2-1,CASSLRLSTSGFNEQFF,TGCGCCAGCAGCTTACGTCTTTCGACTAGCGGATTCAATGAGCAGTTCTTC
TRBD1,few,TRBV5-1,TRBJ2-7,CASSWGQGIYEQYF,TGCGCCAGCAGCTGGGGACAGGGGATATACGAGCAGTACTTC
.,.,TRBV6-4,TRBJ1-2,CASSLPGGINYGYTF,TGTGCCAGCAGTTTACCGGGAGGGATTAACTATGGCTACACCTTC
.,.,TRBV7-2,TRBJ2-7,CASSFLGSLGHEQYF,TGTGCCAGCAGCTTTCTCGGTAGTCTGGGGCACGAGCAGTACTTC
TRBD1,.,TRBV27,TRBJ1-2,CASSSTGGNGYTF,TGTGCCAGCAGTTCCACAGGGGGGAATGGCTACACCTTC
TRBD2,.,TRBV4-2,TRBJ2-7,CASSWTSGNYEQYF,TGTGCCAGCAGCTGGACTAGCGGTAACTACGAGCAGTACTTC
.,few,TRBV5-6,TRBJ1-3,CASSPDSSSGNTIYF,TGTGCCAGCAGTCCGGACTCTAGCTCTGGAAACACCATATATTTT
.,.,TRBV2,TRBJ1-1,CASSDLTSGTGRGAFF,TGTGCCAGCAGTGATCTCACATCGGGTACAGGGCGGGGAGCTTTCTTT
.,few,TRBV5-4,TRBJ2-5,CASSLQGSETQYF,TGTGCCAGCAGCTTGCAAGGGTCAGAGACCCAGTACTTC
.,.,TRBV7-3,TRBJ2-7,CASRAFYEQYF,TGTGCCAGCAGGGCCTTCTACGAGCAGTACTTC
.,once,TRBV21-1,TRBJ1-5,CASSNPRGLQPQHF,TGTGCCAGCAGCAATCCCAGGGGGCTTCAGCCCCAGCATTTT
.,.,TRBV11-2,TRBJ2-2,CASSLVQSGELFF,TGTGCCAGCAGCTTAGTTCAGTCCGGGGAGCTGTTTTTT
TRBD1,.,TRBV9,TRBJ1-2,CASSASGTGNYGYTF,TGTGCCAGCAGCGCTTCCGGGACAGGGAACTATGGCTACACCTTC
.,.,TRBV19,TRBJ1-1,CASSGTTGGVKAFF,TGTGCCAGTAGTGGCACGACAGGCGGGGTAAAAGCTTTCTTT
TRBD1,.,TRBV30,TRBJ1-4,CAWARDRGNEKLFF,TGTGCCTGGGCCCGGGACAGGGGTAATGAAAAACTGTTTTTT
.,.,TRBV4-1,TRBJ1-1,CASSQWTGEAFF,TGCGCCAGCAGCCAATGGACGGGCGAAGCTTTCTTT
TRBD1,few,TRBV19,TRBJ2-4,CAAGDRGFYIQYF,TGTGCCGCCGGGGACAGGGGATTTTACATTCAGTACTTC
.,.,TRBV27,TRBJ2-7,CASSANSGNSYEQYF,TGTGCCAGCAGTGCGAATAGCGGAAACTCCTACGAGCAGTACTTC
.,.,TRBV6-5,TRBJ1-3,CASSPSGSSGNTIYF,TGTGCCAGCAGCCCCTCAGGGAGCTCTGGAAACACCATATATTTT
TRBD1,.,TRBV6-1,TRBJ1-5,CASSGEQGDQPQHF,TGTGCCAGCAGTGGAGAACAGGGGGATCAGCCCCAGCATTTT
.,.,TRBV11-2,TRBJ2-1,CASSTGAEQFF,TGTGCCAGCAGCACGGGGGCTGAGCAGTTCTTC
TRBD2,.,TRBV27,TRBJ2-1,CASSSSGRDHNEQFF,TGTGCCAGCAGTTCGAGCGGGAGGGATCACAATGAGCAGTTCTTC
TRBD1,few,TRBV4-1,TRBJ1-1,CASSQPRQGNTEAFF,TGCGCCAGCAGCCAACCAAGACAGGGTAACACTGAAGCTTTCTTT
TRBD2,.,TRBV2,TRBJ2-2,CASGGLAGYTGELFF,TGTGCTTCAGGGGGACTAGCGGGTTATACCGGGGAGCTGTTTTTT
.,.,TRBV27,TRBJ1-1,CASSLYRNTEAFF,TGTGCCAGCAGTTTATACAGGAACACTGAAGCTTTCTTT
.,few,TRBV5-4,TRBJ2-3,CASSLALAATDTQYF,TGTGCCAGCAGCTTGGCTTTAGCGGCCACAGATACGCAGTATTTT
.,.,TRBV5-1,TRBJ2-3,CASSLVGGITDTQYF,TGCGCCAGCAGCTTGGTCGGGGGAATCACAGATACGCAGTATTTT
TRBD2,.,TRBV28,TRBJ2-5,CASVTSGRRETQYF,TGTGCCAGCGTAACTAGCGGGAGAAGGGAGACCCAGTACTTC
TRBD2,.,TRBV7-6,TRBJ2-3,CASSPSGATDTQYF,TGTGCCAGCAGCCCTAGCGGAGCCACAGATACGCAGTATTTT
.,.,TRBV5-5,TRBJ2-7,CASSLGGRGEQYF,TGTGCCAGCAGCTTGGGGGGCAGGGGCGAGCAGTACTTC
TRBD2,.,TRBV4-1,TRBJ2-1,CASSQLTSGKYNEQFF,TGCGCCAGCAGCCAACTTACTAGCGGGAAATACAATGAGCAGTTCTTC
.,.,TRBV28,TRBJ1-1,CASSPTGYVGEAFF,TGTGCCAGCAGCCCTACAGGATACGTAGGTGAAGCTTTCTTT
TRBD2,.,TRBV27,TRBJ2-3,CASSLYVAGSTDTQYF,TGTGCCAGCAGTTTATACGTAGCGGGGAGCACAGATACGCAGTATTTT
TRBD1,once,TRBV6-5,TRBJ2-3,CASPARDRGPDTQYF,TGTGCCAGCCCCGCCCGGGACAGGGGGCCAGATACGCAGTATTTT
.,few,TRBV21-1,TRBJ2-1,CASSRAGLAGGPLPEQFF,TGTGCCAGCAGCCGGGCGGGACTAGCGGGAGGGCCCCTCCCTGAGCAGTTCTTC
TRBD2,.,TRBV11-2,TRBJ2-2,CASSSGLGPNTGELFF,TGTGCCAGCAGCTCCGGACTAGGGCCGAACACCGGGGAGCTGTTTTTT
.,many,TRBV6-4,TRBJ1-1,CASSDAAEGEAFF,TGTGCCAGCAGTGATGCGGCCGAGGGTGAAGCTTTCTTT
TRBD2,.,TRBV6-1,TRBJ2-2,CASRARGGSTGELFF,TGTGCCAGCAGGGCCCGGGGGGGCTCCACCGGGGAGCTGTTTTTT
.,few,TRBV30,TRBJ1-5,CAWSWGSSSNQPQHF,TGTGCCTGGAGTTGGGGGAGTTCCAGCAATCAGCCCCAGCATTTT